The rows below give T cell receptor beta chains drawn from one sample of a study of CD8 T cells in Susac syndrome. TCRdb independently ran MiXCR on the immunoSEQ multiplex PCR reads; one entry per CDR3 protein. There are fewer than 300,000 distinct CDR3 sequences in the sample; about 88% occur only once, and about 0.11% lies in the top ten. The sequenced sample was CD8+ T cells from PBMCs. The source of these receptors is a human donor with multiple sclerosis. CDR3s leave out the opening cysteine and the closing phenylalanine or tryptophan.

CDR3 protein	J gene	V gene
ASSQLRDRGNEQY	TRBJ2-7	TRBV19
ASSNHRPPEGGYT	TRBJ1-2	TRBV2
ASSLSAQLLNTQY	TRBJ2-3	TRBV27
ASSLRTGIYNEQF	TRBJ2-1	TRBV7-9
ATSRSDREGEPQH	TRBJ1-5	TRBV15
ASSLGGDIY	TRBJ2-5	TRBV28
ASSYNQGTSPLH	TRBJ1-6	TRBV6-6
ASSEAGETGEQY	TRBJ2-7	TRBV10-1
ASSPIAGYDTQY	TRBJ2-3	TRBV28
ASSRGRERDTGELF	TRBJ2-2	TRBV27
ASSSGTVRNSPLH	TRBJ1-6	TRBV7-3
ASSFRVFVVNEQF	TRBJ2-1	TRBV11-2
ASSPDTGPFQLWGYT	TRBJ1-2	TRBV27
ASSSDSAKNIQY	TRBJ2-4	TRBV7-9
ATSRGLAESTDTQY	TRBJ2-3	TRBV15
ATSLGSNEQF	TRBJ2-1	TRBV5-6
ASSPKVATGRTTEAF	TRBJ1-1	TRBV9
ASSQDQGDTGELF	TRBJ2-2	TRBV3-1
ASSEPAGEQF	TRBJ2-1	TRBV25-1
ASRGGPSWEQY	TRBJ2-7	TRBV2
ASSLNKGRSNSPLH	TRBJ1-6	TRBV7-6
APIGGGYT	TRBJ1-2	TRBV30
SARDGHSSYEQY	TRBJ2-7	TRBV20-1
ASSTYGSGNTIY	TRBJ1-3	TRBV28
ASSLGTGPREEQY	TRBJ2-7	TRBV27
ATSRGVLNQPQH	TRBJ1-5	TRBV15
ASSYSGTGSYEQY	TRBJ2-7	TRBV7-2
ASSQTGAQY	TRBJ2-3	TRBV7-9
ASSFNPLAEAF	TRBJ1-1	TRBV12-3/TRBV12-4
SARDGVNTEAF	TRBJ1-1	TRBV20-1
ASSPAAELF	TRBJ2-2	TRBV11-1
ASSPQGTGAEGGNEQF	TRBJ2-1	TRBV18
ATRVGLALYNEQF	TRBJ2-1	TRBV27
ASSLRAGTYDEQF	TRBJ2-1	TRBV5-1
ASSWDRDRGAYEQY	TRBJ2-7	TRBV5-5
ASSLQGGTDTQY	TRBJ2-3	TRBV6-1
ASSPGHRSEQY	TRBJ2-7	TRBV9
ASSTGLSQPGELF	TRBJ2-2	TRBV7-9
ASSHAGHTEAF	TRBJ1-1	TRBV18
ASSPGPGEGYEQY	TRBJ2-7	TRBV7-8
ASSFRDLKQETQY	TRBJ2-5	TRBV7-9
ASSLLGHRVPESYEQY	TRBJ2-7	TRBV13
ASSSLVQQRIAKNIQY	TRBJ2-4	TRBV27
ASRSSSYEQY	TRBJ2-7	TRBV12-3/TRBV12-4
ASSPRERGLEQY	TRBJ2-7	TRBV27
ASSVEDSFFSGNTIY	TRBJ1-3	TRBV9
ASSPETGRPYEQY	TRBJ2-7	TRBV7-7
ASRSGGNTEAF	TRBJ1-1	TRBV7-9
ASSPREGPSSYEQY	TRBJ2-7	TRBV7-9
ASSPRQPERYGYT	TRBJ1-2	TRBV5-4
ASSFGTTYEQY	TRBJ2-7	TRBV27
ASREGMSNQPQH	TRBJ1-5	TRBV2
ASSRTTGELF	TRBJ2-2	TRBV9
ASTETASYEQY	TRBJ2-7	TRBV16
ASSSGSEQTAYEQY	TRBJ2-7	TRBV13
ASSLSRSPIGTSGRSTDTQY	TRBJ2-3	TRBV27
ATTPGTGDTNVLT	TRBJ2-6	TRBV15
ASSVDAGTAYNEQF	TRBJ2-1	TRBV13
ASSSEGLAGDEQF	TRBJ2-1	TRBV11-3
ASSPQSGETYEQY	TRBJ2-7	TRBV11-2